Described below is a single TCR beta chain sequence and its context. What it binds is unknown. Trimming stripped 1 base from V and 5 bases from J, with 5 bases between. CDR3 size: 12 residues. Per the germline V gene, CDR1 is SGHRS and CDR2 is YFSETQ. 13 Jbeta primers and 60 Vbeta primers were used for the PCR. Clones were read by immunoSEQ multiplex PCR, and TCRdb kept only the in-frame ones, dropping some. The table has around 100,000 clones, over 65% seen once. The data were obtained in a study of cytomegalovirus exposure and HLA in healthy donors. Study-level findings and limits: TRBV6-2, TRBV6-3 and some other V segments were excluded as indistinguishable. The productive fraction for most TCR beta V segments was about 87% or about 30% in an earlier analysis. CMV antigen specificity of a few CMV-associated chains was confirmed in vitro.

Healthy donors of bone marrow made up the group. J is TRBJ2-3 and V is TRBV5-1; no reliable D call. The origin of this receptor is a woman in her 30s in good health and CMV-seronegative. The sequenced sample was PBMCs. The CDR3 DNA reads TGCGCCAGCAGCTTGAACGGAGATACGCAGTATTTT. Translating gives CASSLNGDTQYF. Full variable domain (rest looked up from reference TRBV5-1 and TRBJ2-3): KAGVTQTPRYLIKTRGQQVTLSCSPISGHRSVSWYQQTPGQGLQFLFEYFSETQRNKGNFPGRFSGRQFSNSRSEMNVSTLELGDSALYLCASSLNGDTQYFGPGTRLTVL.